The rows below give T cell receptor beta chains drawn from one sample of a study of T cells in Graves' hyperthyroidism and ophthalmopathy. TCRdb re-analysed the multiplex PCR reads in MiXCR, keeping a single row per CDR3 protein. The table has 200,000 to 250,000 distinct CDR3 sequences, 24% seen once. The sample consisted of blood. These receptors came from a woman in her forties with Graves' ophthalmopathy. Each CDR3 is given with its conserved first and last residue. Each record gives: V gene, CDR3 protein.

TRBV7-2	CASSQSIQVNYGYTF
TRBV5-5	CASSLLGYETQYF
TRBV7-4	CASTQFGLVEAFF
TRBV7-8	CASSFVGTETQYF
TRBV7-9	CASSFVEVGANVLTF
TRBV2	CASSDGPNYGYTF
TRBV28	CASSFRGVQTQYF
TRBV4-2	CASSPITQEILGTEAFF
TRBV11-2	CASSLAGYDGYTF
TRBV30	CAWNRGPGETQYF